The subject of this entry is one TCR beta chain. The CDR3 sequence is 13 residues long. CDR1 and CDR2 (germline): GTSNPN, SVGIG (reference sequence). V was cut by 1 base and J by 5 bases, with 9 bases left in between. The sample is drawn from a study of blood T cell repertoires in COVID-19. Study-wide context: Some COVID-19 samples were acute and others convalescent; all came from the United States, Italy and Spain. PBMCs, B-cell-depleted T cells, or T cells were the source of the cDNA or gDNA that made up the material.

In the original analysis: For nucleated cells, counts were estimated from reference gene primer amplification. Method: immunoSEQ multiplex PCR; TCRdb's copy keeps in-frame clones and lacks some. V, J and clone size reflect that table, while D and trimming were determined from the DNA. Among roughly 430,000 clones listed, nearly 90% were seen once. The source is a middle-aged woman with acute COVID-19. This chain connects TRBV30 to TRBJ1-5; D unclear. Sequenced material: PBMCs or T cells enriched from blood (not recorded which). DNA of the CDR3: TGTGCCTGGAGTGGCGAGGGCCATCAGCCCCAGCATTTT. It codes for CAWSGEGHQPQHF.